This T cell receptor (beta chain) derives from a study of cytomegalovirus exposure and HLA in healthy donors. Findings and caveats of the study: With DRB1 most and HLA-C fewest, TCR association rates differed between HLA loci in a later analysis.

It was with 60 Vbeta and 13 Jbeta primers that the PCR ran. How the authors handled the data: As a later analysis found, there were around 86 million unique TCR beta chains, of which some 10 million were shared. Data came from immunoSEQ multiplex PCR; TCRdb stores just in-frame clones and leaves some out. V, J and clone size derive from that table, while D and trimming were established from the DNA sequence. The top ten hold roughly 4% of the sample, which has more than 90,000 clones, around four fifths seen once. CDR3 length: 15 amino acids. V was clipped by 2 bases and J by 8 bases, with 15 bases between them. In germline, CDR1 is MNHEY, CDR2 SVGAGI. This clone was seen a handful of times. Its antigen is not known.

V and J are TRBV6-5 and TRBJ1-4, with a tentative D call TRBD1 (6 bases). This clonotype was sampled from a woman aged 40 to 50 in good health and CMV-seropositive. Material for sequencing was PBMCs. The CDR3 coding sequence is TGTGCCAGCAGTTACACCACAGGGAGTTACGAAAAACTGTTTTTT. Protein sequence: CASSYTTGSYEKLFF.